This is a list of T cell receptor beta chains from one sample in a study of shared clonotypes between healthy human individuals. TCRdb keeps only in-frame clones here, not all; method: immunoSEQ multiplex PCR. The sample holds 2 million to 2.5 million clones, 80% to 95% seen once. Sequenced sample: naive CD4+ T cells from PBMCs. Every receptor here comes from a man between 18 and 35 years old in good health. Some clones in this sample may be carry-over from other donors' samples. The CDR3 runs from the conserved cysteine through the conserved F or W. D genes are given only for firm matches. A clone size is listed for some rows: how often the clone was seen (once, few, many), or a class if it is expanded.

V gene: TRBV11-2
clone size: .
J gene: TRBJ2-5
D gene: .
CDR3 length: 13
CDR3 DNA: TGTGCCAGCAGCTTAGAGCGCTCTCCAGGTCGGGACTTC
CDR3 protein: CASSLERSPGRDF

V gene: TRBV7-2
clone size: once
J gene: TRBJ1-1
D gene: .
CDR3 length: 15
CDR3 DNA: TGTGCCAGCAGCCTTCCCCTTGGTGGTTCCACTGAAGCTTTCTTT
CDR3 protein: CASSLPLGGSTEAFF

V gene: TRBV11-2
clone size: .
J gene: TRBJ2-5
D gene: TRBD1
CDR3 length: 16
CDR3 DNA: TGTGCCAGCAGCTTCTTAGGGGGCAGGGTCGAGGAGACCCAGTACTTC
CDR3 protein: CASSFLGGRVEETQYF

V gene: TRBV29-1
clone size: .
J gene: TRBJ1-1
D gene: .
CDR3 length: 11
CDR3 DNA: TGCAGCGCCCTGGGGGCCACTGAAGCTTTCTTT
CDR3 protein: CSALGATEAFF

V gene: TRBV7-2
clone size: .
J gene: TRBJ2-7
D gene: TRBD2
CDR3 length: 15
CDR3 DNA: TGTGCCAGCAGCTCCGCGGCTAGCGGGAGCTACGAGCAGTACTTC
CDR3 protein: CASSSAASGSYEQYF

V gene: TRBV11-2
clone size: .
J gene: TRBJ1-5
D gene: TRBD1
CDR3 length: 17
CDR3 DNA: TGTGCCAGCAGCATAGGACAGGGGGCCGTTTTAGGTCAGCCCCAGCATTTT
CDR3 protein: CASSIGQGAVLGQPQHF

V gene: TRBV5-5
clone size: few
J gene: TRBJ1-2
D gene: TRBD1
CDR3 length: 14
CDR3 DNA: TGTGCCAGCAGCTTCCCGGGACAGGGCCCTGGCTACACCTTC
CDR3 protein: CASSFPGQGPGYTF

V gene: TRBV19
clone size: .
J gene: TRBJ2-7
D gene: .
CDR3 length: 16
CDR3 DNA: TGTGCCAGTAGCCCTTTACCGACAGTTCTCTCCTACGAGCAGTACTTC
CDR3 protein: CASSPLPTVLSYEQYF

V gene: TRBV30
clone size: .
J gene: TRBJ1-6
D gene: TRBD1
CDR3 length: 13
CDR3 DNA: TGTGCCTGGACTGGACAGGTTCTTTCACCCCTCCACTTT
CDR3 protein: CAWTGQVLSPLHF

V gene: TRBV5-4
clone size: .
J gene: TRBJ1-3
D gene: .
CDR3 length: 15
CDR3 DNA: TGTGCCAGCAGCTTGGCCGGAGGGGTCGGAAACACCATATATTTT
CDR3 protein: CASSLAGGVGNTIYF

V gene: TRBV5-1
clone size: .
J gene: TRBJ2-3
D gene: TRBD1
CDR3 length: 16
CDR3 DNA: TGCGCCAGCAGCCTGACCGGGACAGGGGACACAGATACGCAGTATTTT
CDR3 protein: CASSLTGTGDTDTQYF

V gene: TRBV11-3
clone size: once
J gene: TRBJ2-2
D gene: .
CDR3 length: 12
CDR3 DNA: TGTGCCAGCAGCCCAGAGACCGGGGAGCTGTTTTTT
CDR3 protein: CASSPETGELFF

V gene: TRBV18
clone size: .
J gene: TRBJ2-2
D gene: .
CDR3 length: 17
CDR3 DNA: TGTGCCAGCTCACCACCGGGGCAGGTCAGGAACACCGGGGAGCTGTTTTTT
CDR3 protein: CASSPPGQVRNTGELFF

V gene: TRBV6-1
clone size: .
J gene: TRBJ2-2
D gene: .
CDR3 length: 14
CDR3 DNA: TGTGCCAGCAGCCGCCCGGGAATTCTCGGGGAGCTGTTTTTT
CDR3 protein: CASSRPGILGELFF

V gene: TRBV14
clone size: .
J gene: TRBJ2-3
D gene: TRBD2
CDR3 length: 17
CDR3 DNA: TGTGCCAGCAGCCACTCAGGGACTAGCGGATACACAGATACGCAGTATTTT
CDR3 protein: CASSHSGTSGYTDTQYF

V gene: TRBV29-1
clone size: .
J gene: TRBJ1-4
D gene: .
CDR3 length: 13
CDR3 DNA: TGCAGCGTTAAGAGAAGGTTAGATGAAAAACTGTTTTTT
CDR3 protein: CSVKRRLDEKLFF

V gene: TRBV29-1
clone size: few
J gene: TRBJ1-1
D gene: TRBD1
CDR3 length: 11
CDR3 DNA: TGCAGCGTTGTGACAGGGGCGGGGGCTTTCTTT
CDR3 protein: CSVVTGAGAFF

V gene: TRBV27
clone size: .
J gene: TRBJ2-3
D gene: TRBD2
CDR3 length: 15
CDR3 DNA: TGTGCCAGTAGTAATCCTAGCGGGACCACAGATACGCAGTATTTT
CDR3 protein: CASSNPSGTTDTQYF

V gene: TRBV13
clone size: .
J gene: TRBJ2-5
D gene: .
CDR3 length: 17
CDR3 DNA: TGTGCCAGCAGCCCCCCAATAGAGGGTTCGATAGGAGAGACCCAGTACTTC
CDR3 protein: CASSPPIEGSIGETQYF

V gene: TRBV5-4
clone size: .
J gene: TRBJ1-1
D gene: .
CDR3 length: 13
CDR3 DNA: TGTGCCAGCAGAACCAACAGGAACACTGAAGCTTTCTTT
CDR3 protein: CASRTNRNTEAFF

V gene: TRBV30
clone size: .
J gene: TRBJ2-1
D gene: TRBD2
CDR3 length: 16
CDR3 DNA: TGTGCCTGGAGTTCGGCGCTAGCGGGAGAATCACATGAGCAGTTCTTC
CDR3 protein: CAWSSALAGESHEQFF

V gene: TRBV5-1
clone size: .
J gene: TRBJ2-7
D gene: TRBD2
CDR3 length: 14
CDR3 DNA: TGCGCCAGCAGCTCGGGGGGTAGCTCCTACGAGCAGTACTTC
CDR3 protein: CASSSGGSSYEQYF

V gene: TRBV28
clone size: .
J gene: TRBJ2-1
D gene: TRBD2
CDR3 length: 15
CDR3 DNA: TGTGCCAGCAGTTTATGGGCGGGAGGGCCCCATGAGCAGTTCTTC
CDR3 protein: CASSLWAGGPHEQFF

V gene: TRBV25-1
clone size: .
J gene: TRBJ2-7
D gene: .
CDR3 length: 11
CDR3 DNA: TGTGCCAGCAGTGAAGGGGGGTCGAGTTTGTTC
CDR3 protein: CASSEGGSSLF

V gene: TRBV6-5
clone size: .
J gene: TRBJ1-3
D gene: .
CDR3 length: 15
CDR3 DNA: TGTGCCAGCAGCCTCGACATTCACTCTGGAAACACCATATATTTT
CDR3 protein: CASSLDIHSGNTIYF

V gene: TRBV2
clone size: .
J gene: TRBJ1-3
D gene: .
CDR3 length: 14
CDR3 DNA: TGTGCCAGCAGGCCCGACAGATCTGGAAACACCATATATTTT
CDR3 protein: CASRPDRSGNTIYF

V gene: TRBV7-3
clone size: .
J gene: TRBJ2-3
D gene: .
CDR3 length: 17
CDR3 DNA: TGTGCCAGCAGCTTAAGAACCCGGCGGGACACCACAGATACGCAGTATTTT
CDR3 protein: CASSLRTRRDTTDTQYF

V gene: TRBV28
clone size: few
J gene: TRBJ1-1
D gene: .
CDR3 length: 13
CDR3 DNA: TGTGCCAGCAGTTCCCTATGGAACACTGAAGCTTTCTTT
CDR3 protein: CASSSLWNTEAFF

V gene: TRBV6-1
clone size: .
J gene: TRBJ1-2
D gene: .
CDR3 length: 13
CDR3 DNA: TGTGCCGCCAGACTACATACTTCCGGGGGCTACACCTTC
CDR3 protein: CAARLHTSGGYTF

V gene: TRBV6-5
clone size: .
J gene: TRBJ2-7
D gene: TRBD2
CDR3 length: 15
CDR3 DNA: TGTGCCAGCAGTATTAAACTAGCGGGTTCCCTCGAGCAGTACTTC
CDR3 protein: CASSIKLAGSLEQYF